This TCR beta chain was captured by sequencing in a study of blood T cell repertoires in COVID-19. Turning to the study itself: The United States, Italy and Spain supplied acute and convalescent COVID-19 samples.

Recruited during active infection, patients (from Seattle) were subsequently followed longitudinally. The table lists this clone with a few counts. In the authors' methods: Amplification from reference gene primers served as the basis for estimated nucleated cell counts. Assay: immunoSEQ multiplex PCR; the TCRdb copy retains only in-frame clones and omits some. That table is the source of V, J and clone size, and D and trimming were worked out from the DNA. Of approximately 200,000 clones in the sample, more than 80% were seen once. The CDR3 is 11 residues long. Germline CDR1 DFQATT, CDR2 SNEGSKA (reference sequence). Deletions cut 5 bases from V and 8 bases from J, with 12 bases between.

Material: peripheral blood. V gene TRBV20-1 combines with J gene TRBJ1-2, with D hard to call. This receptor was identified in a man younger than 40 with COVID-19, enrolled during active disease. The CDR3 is CSAARGGGYTF. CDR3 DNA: TGCAGTGCTGCCCGGGGTGGGGGCTACACCTTC.